These 23 T cell receptor beta chains originate from one sample sequenced in a study of blood T cells in healthy people across ages. Using a J-beta primer mix together with a sample-barcoded 5' primer, a second PCR was run for roughly 7 to 12 cycles. One entry per CDR3 protein results from TCRdb running MiXCR on the 5' RACE reads. Altogether roughly 1,500,000 distinct CDR3 sequences are present, about 35% being singletons, with the ten largest covering approximately 10%. Sequenced material: blood. The receptors derive from a young woman in good health.

The chain carries TRBV6-6 and TRBJ1-5, with 9 bases lining up with TRBD1. The germline V gene has CDR1 MNHNY and CDR2 SVGAGI (reference sequence). The CDR3 loop spans 17 amino acids. With V trimmed by 0 bases and J by 0 bases, 3 bases remained unmatched. The CDR3 DNA is TGTGCCAGCAGTTACTCGACAGGGGGTTATAGCAATCAGCCCCAGCATTTT. Translated: CASSYSTGGYSNQPQHF.

This clonotype was picked up a small number of times. This chain joins TRBV5-1 and TRBJ2-1, with D perhaps matching TRBD2 (5 bases). Germline CDR1 and CDR2: SGHRS and YFSETQ. Trimming took off 4 bases at V and 6 bases at J, with 20 bases between the two ends. CDR3 length: 16 amino acids. Here the CDR3 DNA reads TGCGCCAGCAGCGAGACTACCTACCTCAACGTCAATGAGCAGTTCTTC. Protein sequence: CASSETTYLNVNEQFF.

The DNA of the CDR3 is TGCAGTGCTACGTTAACAGAGACCTACGAGCAGTACGTC. This encodes CSATLTETYEQYV. The chain joins TRBV20-1 to TRBJ2-7; D gene uncertain. The V gene lost 4 bases and the J gene lost 2 bases, with 12 bases spanning the gap. This CDR3 has 13 amino acids. Germline CDR1 DFQATT, CDR2 SNEGSKA (reference sequence).

As to this clonotype: Since a much larger clone is just one base distant, this may be a read error. This chain links TRBV29-1 with TRBJ2-1, with D perhaps TRBD1 or TRBD2 (6 bases each). The CDR3 length is 18 residues. Germline loops: CDR1 SQVTM, CDR2 ANQGSEA. The CDR3 nucleotides are TGCAGCGTTGAAGCGGGGACTGCGACGACAGGCTCCTACGATGAGCAGTTCTTC. Translation: CSVEAGTATTGSYDEQFF.

The chain uses TRBV5-5 and TRBJ2-5; D is ambiguous. Germline V lookup: CDR1 SGHKS, CDR2 YYEKEE (reference sequence). Trimming left V 1 base short and J 4 bases short, with 14 bases between. The CDR3 has 15 amino acids. The CDR3 here is CASSLFIQTGETQYF. The CDR3 DNA reads as TGTGCCAGCAGCTTGTTTATACAAACCGGAGAGACCCAGTACTTC.

The J gene is TRBJ1-2, the V gene TRBV4-2; tentative D call: TRBD1 (6 bases). Trimming stripped 4 bases from V and 8 bases from J, with 20 bases between. Looked up from germline, CDR1 is LGHNA and CDR2 is YNFKEQ. The CDR3 sequence is 15 residues long. CDR3 DNA sequence: TGTGCCAGCAGCCCCACGGACAGTGGGTTGAACGGCTACACCTTC. Protein: CASSPTDSGLNGYTF.

This clonotype was seen a handful of times. The chain links TRBV3-1 to TRBJ2-1; 10 bases line up with TRBD2. The germline V gene has CDR1 LGHDT and CDR2 YNNKEL (reference sequence). The CDR3 totals 17 residues. Trimming removed 2 bases from V and 12 bases from J; junction bases left unmatched: 16. CDR3 region: CASSQHRTSGETGVQFF. For the CDR3, the DNA is TGTGCCAGCAGCCAACACCGGACTAGCGGAGAGACGGGGGTGCAGTTCTTC.

The chain combines TRBV12-3 or TRBV12-4 with TRBJ1-5, with D unclear. V lost 3 bases to trimming and J lost 8 bases, with 14 bases between them. This CDR3 comprises 14 residues. The CDR3 loop reads CASSFRWTAEPQHF. The CDR3 region has the DNA TGTGCCAGCAGTTTTAGATGGACCGCTGAGCCCCAGCATTTT.

The chain recombines TRBV4-1 with TRBJ1-6; the D is unclear. Trimming removed 4 bases from V and 9 bases from J, with 19 bases in between. Germline V lookup: CDR1 MGHRA, CDR2 YSYEKL. The CDR3 runs to 16 residues. CDR3 coding DNA: TGCGCCAGCAGCCGGACCTCCAGCAGGTTTTCTTCACCCCTCCACTTT. This encodes CASSRTSSRFSSPLHF.

The chain employs TRBV7-2 and TRBJ2-1; the D call may be TRBD1 or TRBD2 (5 bases each). V lost 5 bases to trimming and J lost 6 bases, with 20 bases between them. Germline V CDR1 and CDR2: SGHTA, FQGNSA. The CDR3 is 16 amino acids. The CDR3 loop reads CASSRTGTGIGNEQFF. In DNA, the CDR3 is TGTGCCAGCAGCCGAACCGGGACCGGGATCGGCAATGAGCAGTTCTTC.

This clonotype was seen a handful of times. V is TRBV4-1 and J is TRBJ1-6; a weak D match, TRBD1 (5 bases). CDR3 size: 14 residues. Germline V gene sequence: CDR1 MGHRA, CDR2 YSYEKL. The V gene lost 2 bases and the J gene lost 8 bases, with 10 bases spanning the gap. In DNA form, the CDR3 reads TGCGCCAGCAGCCAATCAGGGAGGGATTCACCCCTCCACTTT. Protein sequence: CASSQSGRDSPLHF.

This clonotype was seen only once. This may be a read error, as it is one base from a much larger clone. V gene TRBV4-1 combines with J gene TRBJ2-7, with D tentatively TRBD2 (5 bases). TRBJ2-5 matches the DNA end more closely, so the J call is doubtful. The CDR3 is 16 residues long. Germline CDR1 MGHRA, CDR2 YSYEKL. CDR3 nucleotide sequence: TGCGCCAGCAGCCAAGGGACTGGCGGATTTCAAGAGACCCAGTACTTC. Its translation: CASSQGTGGFQETQYF.

The J gene is TRBJ2-5, the V gene TRBV15; possibly TRBD2 for D (6 bases). In germline, CDR1 is LNHNV, CDR2 YYDKDF (reference sequence). The CDR3 has 14 amino acids. Trimming stripped 3 bases from V and 5 bases from J, with 13 bases between. The CDR3 DNA reads TGTGCCACCAGCAGGGGACTGAAATTGGAGACCCAGTACTTC. Protein: CATSRGLKLETQYF.

This chain uses TRBV20-1 with TRBJ2-5; TRBD2 matches 10 bases. This CDR3 is built from 10 residues. Germline V gene lookup returns CDR1 DFQATT and CDR2 SNEGSKA (reference sequence). The J segment lost 12 bases and the V segment lost 2 bases, leaving 0 bases of the junction unmatched. For the CDR3, the DNA is TGCAGTGCTAGAAGCGGGAGGGAGTACTTC. Its protein is CSARSGREYF.

The J gene is TRBJ1-4, the V gene TRBV4-1; tentatively, D is TRBD1 (5 bases). This CDR3 contains 16 residues. Germline CDR1 and CDR2: MGHRA and YSYEKL. Trimming shortened V by 1 base and J by 7 bases, and 16 bases separated the two germline ends. The CDR3 region is CASSQGFWDGSEKLFF. DNA for the CDR3: TGCGCCAGCAGCCAAGGATTCTGGGACGGGAGTGAAAAACTGTTTTTT.

This clonotype appeared a few times. The V call is TRBV20-1, the J call TRBJ2-1; TRBD2 matches 11 bases. CDR3 length: 18 amino acids. CDR1 and CDR2 from the germline V gene are DFQATT and SNEGSKA (reference sequence). V trimming: 0 bases; J trimming: 4 bases; junction bases outside the gene matches: 11. The CDR3 region is CSAREYSTGTSGYNEQFF. DNA of the CDR3: TGCAGTGCTAGAGAGTACTCAACCGGGACTAGCGGATACAATGAGCAGTTCTTC.

A word on this clonotype: A much larger clonotype is one base distant, so this may be a read error. The chain employs TRBV20-1 and TRBJ1-5; 8 bases line up with TRBD1. The CDR3 length is 14 residues. Looked up from germline, CDR1 is DFQATT and CDR2 is SNEGSKA (reference sequence). V was pared by 5 bases and J by 6 bases, with 9 bases of the junction left unmatched. CDR3 residues: CSAELQGVIQPQHF. DNA for the CDR3: TGCAGTGCTGAGTTACAGGGGGTGATTCAGCCCCAGCATTTT.

A few counts support this clonotype. It may be a read error: a sequence one base away is much more abundant. This chain connects TRBV21-1 to TRBJ2-7. TRBV21-1 is classified as a pseudogene. The CDR3 is 11 residues long. CDR3 in amino acids: CASSIPYEQYF. CDR3 nucleotide sequence: TGTGCCAGCAGCATACCCTACGAGCAGTACTTC.

This clonotype came up a few times. The chain couples TRBV7-2 to TRBJ2-7, with no clear D. The CDR3 is 14 residues long. Trimming shortened V by 3 bases and J by 2 bases, and 11 bases separated the two germline ends. Germline CDR1 is SGHTA and CDR2 is FQGNSA. In DNA form, the CDR3 reads TGTGCCAGCAGCTTTCTGCCCGGACCCTACGAGCAGTACTTC. Translating gives CASSFLPGPYEQYF.

The table lists this clonotype with a few counts. The chain employs TRBV9 and TRBJ2-3; no reliable D call. Germline-derived CDR1 and CDR2 are SGDLS and YYNGEE. V gave up 1 base and J gave up 2 bases, with 8 bases separating them. This CDR3 has 14 amino acids. CDR3: CASSVQGFTDTQYF. DNA for the CDR3: TGTGCCAGCAGCGTACAAGGGTTCACAGATACGCAGTATTTT.

The chain uses TRBV10-3 and TRBJ2-7; D possibly corresponds to TRBD2 (5 bases). The J call may be mistaken, given a closer DNA end match to TRBJ2-5. This CDR3 contains 15 residues. CDR1 and CDR2 from the germline V gene are ENHRY and SYGVKD. CDR3 loop: CAISGPTIPGETQYF. The DNA for the CDR3 is TGTGCCATCAGTGGCCCGACTATTCCCGGGGAGACCCAGTACTTC.

A word on this clonotype: A much bigger clone sits one base away, suggesting this may be a read error. This chain links TRBV13 with TRBJ2-3, with no clear D. Germline V gene lookup returns CDR1 PRHDT and CDR2 FYEKMQ (reference sequence). The CDR3 is made up of 13 amino acids. CDR3 DNA: TGTGCCAGCAGCTTAGACAACACAGATGCGCAGTATTTT. Translating gives CASSLDNTDAQYF.

This chain uses TRBV5-1 with TRBJ1-2; 11 bases fit TRBD1. The V and J ends lost 0 bases and 3 bases, in that order; junction bases with no gene match: 7. CDR1 is SGHRS, CDR2 YFSETQ, per germline. CDR3 length equals 17 residues. This chain's CDR3 is CASSLVTGTGGYYGYTF. In DNA form, the CDR3 reads TGCGCCAGCAGCTTGGTAACGGGGACAGGGGGTTACTATGGCTACACCTTC.